Below, one T cell receptor beta chain is given with its context. Within the sample, other DNA sequences also encode this same CDR3. Method: immunoSEQ multiplex PCR; TCRdb's copy keeps in-frame clones and lacks some. The data contain under 250,000 clones, roughly 90% of them singletons. The CDR3 has 15 amino acids. The J segment lost 2 bases and the V segment lost 0 bases, leaving 5 bases of the junction unmatched. Per the germline V gene, CDR1 is SGHNT and CDR2 is YYREEE (reference sequence). Those enrolled in Seattle joined during active infection and were followed longitudinally afterward. This sample is part of a study of blood T cell repertoires in COVID-19.

The sequencing input was peripheral blood. The receptor's source is a man in his 60s with COVID-19, enrolled during active disease. The gene calls are TRBV5-4 and TRBJ2-7; the match to TRBD1 covers 7 bases. The CDR3 protein is CASSLGGQATYEQYF. The CDR3 DNA follows: TGTGCCAGCAGCTTGGGAGGACAGGCCACCTACGAGCAGTACTTC.